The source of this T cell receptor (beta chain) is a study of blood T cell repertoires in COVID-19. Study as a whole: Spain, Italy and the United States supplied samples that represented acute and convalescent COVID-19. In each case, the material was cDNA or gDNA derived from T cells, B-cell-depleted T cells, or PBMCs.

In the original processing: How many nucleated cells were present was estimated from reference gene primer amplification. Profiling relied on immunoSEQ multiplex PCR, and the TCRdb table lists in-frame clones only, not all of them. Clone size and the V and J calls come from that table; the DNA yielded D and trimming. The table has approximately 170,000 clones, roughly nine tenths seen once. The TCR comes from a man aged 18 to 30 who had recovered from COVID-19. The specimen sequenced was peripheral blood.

Here the CDR3 DNA reads TGTGCCAGCACAACTCGCGGGCCTCGCCCGAACACTGAAGCTTTCTTT. Its protein is CASTTRGPRPNTEAFF. V gene TRBV28 combines with J gene TRBJ1-1, with D hard to call. Trimming pared 7 bases from V and 1 base from J, leaving 19 bases between. The CDR3 consists of 16 residues. CDR1 and CDR2 from the germline V gene are MDHEN and SYDVKM.